These 27 T cell receptor beta chains were sequenced from one sample in a study of cytomegalovirus exposure and HLA in healthy donors. 13 Jbeta primers and 60 Vbeta primers were used for the PCR. Measured with immunoSEQ multiplex PCR; TCRdb has only the in-frame clones, and not every one. The repertoire consists of 150,000 to 200,000 clones, with around 80% occurring once and the leading ten covering about 1.6%. The sample consisted of PBMCs. The receptors originated from a girl aged 5 to 17 in good health and CMV-seropositive.

The chain employs TRBV30 and TRBJ2-7, with TRBD1 as a possible D gene (6 bases). This CDR3 is built from 14 residues. With 5 bases removed from V and 2 bases from J, the gap between germline ends came to 16 bases. CDR1 and CDR2 (germline): GTSNPN, SVGIG (reference sequence). For the CDR3, the DNA is TGTGCCTGGGCCCCGGGACACCTGGCCTACGAGCAGTACTTC. The encoded protein is CAWAPGHLAYEQYF.

This chain joins TRBV7-9 and TRBJ2-7; 8 nucleotides align to TRBD2. The germline CDR1 and CDR2 sequences are SEHNR and FQNEAQ (reference sequence). This CDR3 has 15 residues. V was clipped by 5 bases and J by 2 bases; unmatched bases: 8. This CDR3 reads CASSLGRATPYEQYF. In DNA form, the CDR3 reads TGTGCCAGCAGCCTCGGGAGGGCGACCCCCTACGAGCAGTACTTC.

V usage is TRBV29-1 and J usage is TRBJ2-2; TRBD1 is a possible D gene (6 bases). The CDR3 covers 15 residues. CDR1 and CDR2 (germline): SQVTM, ANQGSEA. Trimming removed 7 bases at V and 2 bases at J, with 17 bases between. The CDR3 region is CSAVPGTTNTGELFF. The DNA for the CDR3 is TGCAGCGCTGTGCCCGGGACAACTAACACCGGGGAGCTGTTTTTT.

The sample holds a few counts of this clone. The chain employs TRBV2 and TRBJ2-7; D is undetermined. CDR1 and CDR2 (germline): SNHLY, FYNNEI. V was clipped by 7 bases and J by 2 bases, with 6 bases between them. This CDR3 has 11 amino acids. In DNA, the CDR3 is TGTGCCAGCAAGGAGACCTACGAGCAGTACTTC. Residues: CASKETYEQYF.

V gene TRBV5-4 combines with J gene TRBJ2-5; a possible D gene is TRBD2 (6 bases). The J call may be wrong; the DNA end is better matched by TRBJ2-7. CDR1 is SGHNT and CDR2 is YYREEE in the germline V gene (reference sequence). This CDR3 contains 14 residues. Here the CDR3 DNA reads TGTGCCAGCAGCTTATCTAGCGCTTCCTACGAGCAGTACTTC. Its protein is CASSLSSASYEQYF.

CDR3 loop: CASSQRTGGTDYGYTF. The CDR3 nucleotides are TGCGCCAGCAGCCAACGTACAGGGGGCACAGACTATGGCTACACCTTC. The V gene is TRBV4-1, the J gene TRBJ1-2; 9 nucleotides align to TRBD1. There are 16 residues in the CDR3. After removal of 2 bases from V and 3 bases from J, the junction contained 7 bases not matched to a gene. Germline V gene sequence: CDR1 MGHRA, CDR2 YSYEKL.

The chain's CDR3 is CASSEWDSEQYF. The CDR3 DNA is TGCGCCAGCAGTGAGTGGGACTCCGAGCAGTACTTC. The chain is built from TRBV10-1 and TRBJ2-7; possible D gene TRBD2, 6 bases. Trimming stripped 1 base from V and 6 bases from J, with 7 bases between. The germline gives CDR1 WNHNN, CDR2 SYGVQD (reference sequence). This CDR3 region has 12 residues.

The V call is TRBV18, the J call TRBJ1-1; 7 bases line up with TRBD1. V trimming: 3 bases; J trimming: 4 bases; junction bases outside the gene matches: 14. Germline V gives CDR1 KGHSH, CDR2 LQKENI. The CDR3 has 17 amino acids. The CDR3 sequence: CASSPSGKGAGITEAFF. CDR3 in DNA: TGTGCCAGCTCACCTTCCGGCAAGGGGGCAGGGATCACTGAAGCTTTCTTT.

The chain has TRBV7-8 and TRBJ2-1; 9 bases map to TRBD2. The V gene end was trimmed by 2 bases and the J gene end by 4 bases; junction bases not matched to a gene: 6. This CDR3 spans 16 amino acids. Germline CDR1 SGHVS, CDR2 FQNEAQ. The CDR3 here is CASSLRSGGEYNEQFF. DNA of the CDR3: TGTGCCAGCAGCTTACGTAGCGGGGGTGAGTACAATGAGCAGTTCTTC.

The V and J genes are TRBV19 and TRBJ1-1; no definite D call. The CDR3 length is 13 residues. V was pared by 4 bases and J by 0 bases, with 6 bases between. Germline-derived CDR1 and CDR2 are LNHDA and SQIVND (reference sequence). The CDR3 here is CASSSSMNTEAFF. CDR3 bases: TGTGCCAGTAGTAGTTCTATGAACACTGAAGCTTTCTTT.

The genes are TRBV2 and TRBJ1-2; 9 nucleotides match TRBD1. After removal of 6 bases from V and 7 bases from J, the junction contained 9 bases not matched to a gene. The CDR3 runs to 14 residues. CDR1 is SNHLY and CDR2 is FYNNEI in the germline V gene. The CDR3 nucleotides are TGTGCCAGCAGACCCAGGACAGGGGTGTCTGGCTACACCTTC. Translating gives CASRPRTGVSGYTF.

The gene calls are TRBV9 and TRBJ1-1; 11 bases map to TRBD1. This CDR3 has 14 residues. CDR1 is SGDLS, CDR2 YYNGEE, per germline. V lost 4 bases, J lost 4 bases, and 3 bases stayed unmatched. The CDR3 nucleotides are TGTGCCAGCAGCAAGGACAGGGGGCCCACTGAAGCTTTCTTT. Translation: CASSKDRGPTEAFF. Variable domain in full (rest from reference TRBV9 and TRBJ1-1): DSGVTQTPKHLITATGQRVTLRCSPRSGDLSVYWYQQSLDQGLQFLIQYYNGEERAKGNILERFSAQQFPDLHSELNLSSLELGDSALYFCASSKDRGPTEAFFGQGTRLTVV.

The chain recombines TRBV28 with TRBJ1-1; the match to TRBD1 covers 7 bases. There are 17 residues in the CDR3. Germline CDR1 MDHEN, CDR2 SYDVKM. After removal of 5 bases from V and 10 bases from J, the junction contained 22 bases not matched to a gene. The CDR3, as DNA: TGTGCCAGCAGTCGGAATGGAGAGGGGGCGGTCTCAACCCGAGCTTTCTTT. It encodes CASSRNGEGAVSTRAFF.

This chain joins TRBV9 and TRBJ2-1, with 7 bases fitting TRBD2. The CDR3 is 16 amino acids. V shed 0 bases, J shed 2 bases, and the junction held 5 bases outside the gene matches. In germline, CDR1 is SGDLS, CDR2 YYNGEE. The CDR3 spells CASSVAGGLPYNEQFF. CDR3 DNA sequence: TGTGCCAGCAGCGTAGCGGGGGGACTACCCTACAATGAGCAGTTCTTC. The complete variable domain, with remaining parts taken from reference TRBV9 and TRBJ2-1, reads DSGVTQTPKHLITATGQRVTLRCSPRSGDLSVYWYQQSLDQGLQFLIQYYNGEERAKGNILERFSAQQFPDLHSELNLSSLELGDSALYFCASSVAGGLPYNEQFFGPGTRLTVL.

The J gene is TRBJ2-3, the V gene TRBV4-1; 8 bases map to TRBD2. The germline gives CDR1 MGHRA, CDR2 YSYEKL. Trimming took 1 base from V and 1 from J; bases not matched to a gene: 4. CDR3 size: 16 residues. The CDR3, as DNA: TGCGCCAGCAGCCAAGCCCCGGGACTAGGCACAGATACGCAGTATTTT. Translating gives CASSQAPGLGTDTQYF.

The chain couples TRBV9 to TRBJ1-2; 7 bases map to TRBD1. The CDR3 has 13 amino acids. Germline CDR1 reads SGDLS; CDR2 reads YYNGEE. Trimming removed 0 bases from V and 4 bases from J; junction bases left unmatched: 0. The CDR3 protein is CASSVGQGYGYTF. The CDR3 nucleotides read TGTGCCAGCAGCGTAGGACAGGGCTATGGCTACACCTTC.

This chain links TRBV5-1 with TRBJ1-1, with TRBD1 matching over 7 bases. This CDR3 comprises 11 residues. Trimming cost V 4 bases and J 8 bases; bases outside gene matches: 2. In germline, CDR1 is SGHRS, CDR2 YFSETQ. CDR3 amino acids: CASSGRGEAFF. For the CDR3, the DNA is TGCGCCAGCAGCGGCAGGGGGGAAGCTTTCTTT.

The rearrangement links TRBV28 to TRBJ2-2; D is possibly TRBD2 (5 bases). The CDR3 has 15 residues. Trimming removed 2 bases at V and 4 bases at J, with 11 bases between. CDR1 and CDR2 from the germline V gene are MDHEN and SYDVKM. CDR3 in amino acids: CASSLPGLGTGELFF. The CDR3 DNA is TGTGCCAGCAGTTTACCGGGGTTGGGCACCGGGGAGCTGTTTTTT.

This clone has just one count. V and J are TRBV5-6 and TRBJ1-2; maybe TRBD1 (5 bases). Germline assignment: CDR1 SGHDT and CDR2 YYEEEE. Trimming pared 2 bases from V and 4 bases from J, leaving 21 bases between. This CDR3 region has 17 residues. CDR3 sequence: CASSLLLVDTESYGYTF. The DNA for the CDR3 is TGTGCCAGCAGCTTACTCTTGGTGGACACCGAATCCTATGGCTACACCTTC. The entire variable domain, with the rest obtained from reference TRBV5-6 and TRBJ1-2, is as follows: DAGVTQSPTHLIKTRGQQVTLRCSPKSGHDTVSWYQQALGQGPQFIFQYYEEEERQRGNFPDRFSGHQFPNYSSELNVNALLLGDSALYLCASSLLLVDTESYGYTFGSGTRLTVV.

V usage is TRBV19 and J usage is TRBJ1-1; D possibly corresponds to TRBD1 (5 bases). The germline CDR1 and CDR2 sequences are LNHDA and SQIVND (reference sequence). V was pared by 5 bases and J by 5 bases, with 9 bases between. This CDR3 is built from 12 residues. In nucleotides, the CDR3 is TGTGCCAGTAGTTCCGGGGGGACTGAAGCTTTCTTT. This translates into CASSSGGTEAFF.

The DNA of the CDR3 is TGTGCCAGCAGTACGGACAAACCTGGAAACACCATATATTTT. Residues: CASSTDKPGNTIYF. The V gene is TRBV28, the J gene TRBJ1-3; maybe TRBD1 (5 bases). CDR3 size: 14 residues. Trimming left V 5 bases short and J 2 bases short, with 10 bases between. Per germline, CDR1 MDHEN and CDR2 SYDVKM.

The chain has TRBV20-1 and TRBJ1-1, with unresolved D. Germline V CDR1 and CDR2: DFQATT, SNEGSKA (reference sequence). The CDR3 is made up of 10 amino acids. Trimming took 4 bases from V and 5 from J, leaving 5 bases between them. The CDR3 sequence is CSAIITEAFF. In DNA, the CDR3 is TGCAGTGCTATAATAACTGAAGCTTTCTTT.

This clone was seen more than once but under ten times. The germline gene is not matched at one end of the junction; a read error may be the cause. The chain uses TRBV7-7 and TRBJ2-5; TRBD1 might be the D (6 bases). Germline V gene sequence: CDR1 SSHAT, CDR2 FNYEAQ (reference sequence). The CDR3 has 15 residues. The CDR3 loop is CASSTLQGPQETQYF. CDR3 nucleotide sequence: TGTGCTAGCAGCACCCTACAGGGCCCCCAAGAGACCCAGTACTTC.

This clone was counted between two and nine times. The V call is TRBV2, the J call TRBJ1-2; 7 bases line up with TRBD1. Germline V gene sequence: CDR1 SNHLY, CDR2 FYNNEI. After removal of 10 bases from V and 2 bases from J, the junction contained 7 bases not matched to a gene. The CDR3 runs to 13 residues. CDR3 in DNA: TGTGCCAACCGGACAGGACAAAACTATGGCTACACCTTC. Its protein product is CANRTGQNYGYTF. Complete variable domain (other parts from reference TRBV2 and TRBJ1-2): EPEVTQTPSHQVTQMGQEVILRCVPISNHLYFYWYRQILGQKVEFLVSFYNNEISEKSEIFDDQFSVERPDGSNFTLKIRSTKLEDSAMYFCANRTGQNYGYTFGSGTRLTVV.

Notes on this clone: Other DNA sequences in the sample encode the same CDR3. The chain combines TRBV18 with TRBJ2-1; 9 bases fit TRBD1. The trim removed 3 bases at V and 4 bases at J, leaving 7 bases unmatched. Germline CDR1 reads KGHSH; CDR2 reads LQKENI. The CDR3 extends over 16 amino acids. The CDR3 region has the DNA TGTGCCAGCTCACCCACACAGGGGGCGCGATACAATGAGCAGTTCTTC. Amino acids: CASSPTQGARYNEQFF.

DNA of the CDR3: TGTGCCACCAGCAGAATATTACTAGCGGTCCAAGAGACCCAGTACTTC. It specifies CATSRILLAVQETQYF. The chain combines TRBV15 with TRBJ2-5; TRBD2 matches 8 bases. This CDR3 contains 16 residues. Germline V gene data show CDR1 as LNHNV and CDR2 as YYDKDF (reference sequence). The trim removed 2 bases at V and 1 base at J, leaving 6 bases unmatched.

The genes are TRBV29-1 and TRBJ2-2; unclear D gene. Trimming cost V 7 bases and J 3 bases, with 9 bases left between them. The CDR3 sequence is 12 residues long. Germline-derived CDR1 and CDR2 are SQVTM and ANQGSEA. CDR3 sequence reads: CSAARYTGELFF. The CDR3 DNA reads TGCAGCGCCGCTCGGTACACCGGGGAGCTGTTTTTT.